Given below is one T cell receptor beta chain in context. The cohort comprised adults aged 18 to 89 years residing in under 30 US areas. Categorization into cohorts depended on clinical history that participants reported. This record belongs to a study of blood T cell repertoires in COVID-19. About the research overall: From T cells, B-cell-depleted T cells, or PBMCs came the material, which was cDNA or gDNA.

As processed by the authors: Researchers report that nucleated cell counts were estimated from reference gene primer amplification. Some clones are missing from TCRdb's copy, which holds only in-frame ones; the method was immunoSEQ multiplex PCR. V, J and clone size were drawn from that table, and D and trimming were deduced from the DNA. The sample has some 250,000 clones, more than 75% seen once. The germline CDR1 and CDR2 sequences are SGHNT and YYREEE (reference sequence). V dropped 4 bases and J dropped 1 base, with 11 bases sitting between them. This CDR3 comprises 14 residues. The TCR originated in a woman in her thirties or forties with acute COVID-19. The chain is built from TRBV5-4 and TRBJ1-1, with D possibly TRBD1 on 5 matching bases. Sequencing was performed on PBMCs or T cells enriched from blood (not recorded which). CDR3 sequence (DNA): TGTGCCAGCAGCCGAAGTACAGGGAACACTGAAGCTTTCTTT. It specifies CASSRSTGNTEAFF.